These 22 T cell receptor beta chains originate from one sample sequenced in a study of tumor and adjacent non-tumor tissue in lung cancer. The library came from three nested PCR rounds adapted from ARM-PCR protocols. TCRdb recomputed calls from the multiplex PCR reads with MiXCR, one row per CDR3 protein. The table lists fewer than 120,000 distinct CDR3 sequences, under 90% of them singletons, with 20% to 25% in the top ten. This sample's RNA came from whole unsorted tissue. The specimen was lung tumor tissue. Source of these receptors: a man aged 70-80 years with non-small cell lung cancer.

About this clonotype itself: One end of the junction fails to match germline, which may point to a read error. The chain recombines TRBV6-2 or TRBV6-3 with TRBJ1-5; 8 nucleotides line up with TRBD1. Germline CDR1 MNHEY, CDR2 SVGEGT. The CDR3 is 14 residues long. CDR3 nucleotides: TGTGTCAGTCAGGGGGCTGCACGCAATCAGCTCCAGCATTTT. Translation: CVSQGAARNQLQHF.

This clonotype was counted many times. The chain has TRBV5-1 and TRBJ2-1; TRBD2 matches at 8 bases. Germline CDR1 is SGHRS and CDR2 is YFSETQ. The CDR3 sequence is 14 residues long. V lost 1 base, J lost 7 bases, and 4 bases stayed unmatched. This chain's CDR3 is CASSLRGGHNEQFF. The CDR3 nucleotides are TGCGCCAGCAGCTTGCGGGGGGGCCATAATGAGCAGTTCTTC.

As to this clonotype: Germline and junction disagree at one end, which may indicate a read error. V and J are TRBV4-3 and TRBJ2-5, with D perhaps matching TRBD1 (5 bases). The CDR3 is made up of 16 amino acids. Germline V gene lookup returns CDR1 LGHNA and CDR2 YSLEER. CDR3 DNA: TGCGCCAGCAGCCAAGCCGGATGGGTGGGGCAAGAGAGCCAGTACTTC. It is translated as CASSQAGWVGQESQYF.

Details on this clonotype: A clone one base away is much larger, so this may be a read error. The V and J genes are TRBV28 and TRBJ2-7; unclear D gene. V lost 5 bases, J lost 11 bases, and 13 bases lay in between. Germline CDR1 reads MDHEN; CDR2 reads SYDVKM. The CDR3 extends over 11 amino acids. The CDR3 region is CASSPDRGKYF. As DNA, the CDR3 is TGTGCCAGCAGTCCCGATCGAGGAAAGTACTTC.

Details on this clonotype: This is likely a read error, given that the CDR3 carries no conserved phenylalanine or tryptophan at its end. This rearrangement joins TRBV5-6 to TRBJ1-1; no firm D call. This CDR3 is built from 13 residues. Trimming took 4 bases from V and 4 from J, leaving 11 bases between them. In germline, CDR1 is SGHDT, CDR2 YYEEEE. The CDR3 sequence is CASSTFECTEAFL. The CDR3 DNA is TGTGCCAGCAGCACCTTCGAATGCACTGAAGCTTTCCTT.

In regard to this clonotype: At one of its ends the junction is not consistent with the germline gene, which may arise from a read error. The V gene is TRBV11-3, the J gene TRBJ2-1, with a tentative D call TRBD2 (6 bases). Germline V gives CDR1 SGHNT, CDR2 YENEEA. This CDR3 is built from 17 residues. For the CDR3, the DNA is TGTGCCATCAGCCTCCTAGGGAGTAGCGGAGGCTACAATGAGCAGTTCTTC. Translated, it gives CAISLLGSSGGYNEQFF.

As to this clonotype: Relative to the germline gene, one junction end is altered; a read error may explain this. CDR3 sequence: CASSRNLDPLLGYTF. CDR3 bases: TGTGCTAGCAGCCGCAATCTGGACCCCTTGCTTGGCTACACCTTC. The J gene is TRBJ1-2, the V gene TRBV11-2; no clear D gene. The germline gives CDR1 SGHAT, CDR2 FQNNGV. This CDR3 is 15 amino acids long.

A word on this clonotype: No conserved phenylalanine or tryptophan is present at the end of the CDR3, so a read error is the likely explanation. The chain is built from TRBV4-2 and TRBJ1-2; D is unclear. Germline CDR1 reads LGHNA; CDR2 reads YNFKEQ. The length of the CDR3 is 15 residues. The V end lost 0 bases, the J end lost 4 bases, and 12 bases lay between the germline ends. CDR3 sequence reads: CASSQDLRRGYGYTS. CDR3 DNA: TGTGCCAGCAGCCAAGATCTCAGGAGAGGCTATGGCTACACCTCC.

As to this clonotype: This is likely a read error, given that the CDR3 carries no conserved phenylalanine or tryptophan at its end. CDR3 DNA sequence: TGTGCCAGTAACTTGAAATGGGGGGGAAATTCACTCCTCCACCTT. It translates to CASNLKWGGNSLLHL. The chain recombines TRBV5-6 with TRBJ1-6, with a possible D match to TRBD1 (5 bases). There are 15 residues in the CDR3. In germline, CDR1 is SGHDT, CDR2 YYEEEE.

Points on this clonotype: Since no conserved phenylalanine or tryptophan closes the CDR3, a read error is the likely cause. The DNA is omitted, as the CDR3 cannot be located on it reliably, and the CDR3 follows TCRdb's listing. The V gene is TRBV4-3, the J gene TRBJ2-5; the table calls TRBD2, which could not be checked here. The CDR3 has 16 residues if both end residues are counted. In germline, CDR1 is LGHNA, CDR2 YSLEER. The CDR3 spells CASSQAGGVGQETQYS.

Points on this clonotype: It may be a read error: a sequence one base away is much more abundant. The genes are TRBV5-1 and TRBJ1-5; unclear D gene. The CDR3 runs to 13 residues. Germline CDR1 is SGHRS and CDR2 is YFSETQ. Trimming took 6 bases from V and 2 from J, leaving 9 bases between them. DNA of the CDR3: TGCGCCAGCAACTGGGGAGGCAATCAGCCCCAGCATTTT. Amino acid sequence: CASNWGGNQPQHF.

V and J are TRBV5-6 and TRBJ2-6, with D perhaps TRBD1 or TRBD2 (6 bases each). V lost 4 bases and J 0 bases, leaving 17 bases between the germline ends. There are 18 residues in the CDR3. Germline values: CDR1 SGHDT, CDR2 YYEEEE. CDR3 in DNA: TGTGCCAGCAGCGCAATACAGGGAGGAAGCTCTGGGGCCAACGTCCTGACTTTC. Translated, it gives CASSAIQGGSSGANVLTF. Full variable domain (outside the CDR3, taken from reference TRBV5-6 and TRBJ2-6): DAGVTQSPTHLIKTRGQQVTLRCSPKSGHDTVSWYQQALGQGPQFIFQYYEEEERQRGNFPDRFSGHQFPNYSSELNVNALLLGDSALYLCASSAIQGGSSGANVLTFGAGSRLTVL.

The rearrangement joins TRBV11-1 to TRBJ1-2; D gene uncertain. V lost 10 bases and J lost 4, with 16 bases in between. Per germline, CDR1 SGHAT and CDR2 FQDESV (reference sequence). The CDR3 extends over 13 amino acids. In nucleotides, the CDR3 is TGTGCCAACGGCTTAATTATGGGCTATGGCTACACCTTC. It is translated as CANGLIMGYGYTF.

Of note for this clonotype: An end of the junction differs from the germline gene, which may be a read error. The chain combines TRBV10-3 with TRBJ2-7; D possibly matches TRBD1 or TRBD2 (5 bases each). The CDR3 has 15 amino acids. Germline loops: CDR1 ENHRY, CDR2 SYGVKD. The CDR3 sequence is CDISGGVRRSYEQYF. CDR3 nucleotides: TGTGACATCAGTGGGGGAGTCCGAAGGTCCTATGAGCAGTACTTC.

The V and J genes are TRBV11-2 and TRBJ2-2; D is perhaps TRBD1 (7 bases). Germline V gene data show CDR1 as SGHAT and CDR2 as FQNNGV. V was trimmed by 1 base and J by 6 bases, leaving 15 bases between them. The CDR3 extends over 16 amino acids. The CDR3 DNA reads as TGTGCCAGCAGCTTAGCGGGCAGGGGGGTTGCCGGGGAGCTGTTTTTT. Encoded protein: CASSLAGRGVAGELFF.

The chain joins TRBV10-1 to TRBJ2-7; maybe TRBD2 (6 bases). The CDR3 spans 14 residues. Germline-derived CDR1 and CDR2 are WNHNN and SYGVQD (reference sequence). The CDR3 sequence is CTSSGPTSPYQQYF. CDR3 in DNA: TGCACTAGCAGTGGACCCACGTCCCCATACCAGCAGTACTTC.

With regard to this clonotype: Just one base apart from a much larger clone, this may be a read error. This chain joins TRBV12-3 or TRBV12-4 and TRBJ2-7, with D possibly matching TRBD2 (5 bases). V lost 3 bases and J 1 base, leaving 13 bases between the germline ends. CDR3 length equals 15 residues. For the CDR3, the DNA is TGTGCCAGCAGTTTGAACGGGGATGGGTCCTACGAGCAGTACTTC. Translating it yields CASSLNGDGSYEQYF.

As to this clonotype: This may stem from a read error, because a much larger clone lies one nucleotide away. This rearrangement joins TRBV10-3 to TRBJ2-2, with D possibly matching TRBD2 (5 bases). CDR1 is ENHRY, CDR2 SYGVKD, per germline. This CDR3 is built from 15 residues. The CDR3 coding sequence is TGTACCATCAGTGAGTCTCGGGATGCCACCGGGGAGCTGTTTTTT. Translation: CTISESRDATGELFF.

As concerns this clonotype: Relative to the germline gene, one junction end is altered; a read error may explain this. The chain carries TRBV5-1 and TRBJ1-2; weak D call: TRBD1 (6 bases). CDR1 SGHRS and CDR2 YFSETQ come from the germline V gene. This CDR3 has 14 residues. The CDR3 region is CASNLGHTPGDYTF. The CDR3 DNA follows: TGCGCCAGCAACTTGGGACATACCCCCGGTGACTACACCTTC.

Concerning this clonotype itself: The germline gene is not matched at one end of the junction; a read error may be the cause. The chain links TRBV11-2 to TRBJ2-2; TRBD1 is a possible D gene (6 bases). The CDR3 has 15 residues. Germline lookup yields CDR1 SGHAT and CDR2 FQNNGV. In DNA, the CDR3 is TGTGCTAGCAGCCCCCTAGCAAGGGGGACCAGGGAGCTGTTTTTT. Translated, it gives CASSPLARGTRELFF. Drawing the rest from reference TRBV11-2 and TRBJ2-2, the complete variable domain is EAGVAQSPRYKIIEKRQSVAFWCNPISGHATLYWYQQILGQGPKLLIQFQNNGVVDDSQLPKDRFSAERLKGVDSTLKIQPAKLEDSAVYLCASSPLARGTRELFFGEGSRLTVL.

This clonotype was picked up one time. One junction end disagrees with the germline gene, perhaps due to a read error. The V and J genes are TRBV6-5 and TRBJ2-7; 11 bases agree with TRBD1. Germline CDR1 reads MNHEY; CDR2 reads SVGAGI. CDR3 length: 18 residues. This CDR3 reads CVSSYKSTGQGAIYEQYF. The DNA of the CDR3 is TGTGTCAGCAGTTACAAGAGTACAGGACAGGGGGCGATCTACGAGCAGTACTTC.

Remarks on this clonotype: A junction end diverges from the germline sequence, so it may reflect a read error. The chain carries TRBV29-1 and TRBJ2-1; D possibly corresponds to TRBD2 (5 bases). The CDR3 is made up of 17 amino acids. CDR1 and CDR2 from the germline V gene are SQVTM and ANQGSEA. CDR3 DNA sequence: TGCAGCGCCCTTGGGTCGAGTGGGAGCAGCTCCCACAATGAGCAGATCTTC. Protein product: CSALGSSGSSSHNEQIF.